Detailed here is one TCR beta chain. The data originate from a study of shared clonotypes between healthy human individuals. V shed 7 bases and J shed 5 bases, with 20 bases lying between them. Germline V lookup: CDR1 MNHEY, CDR2 SMNVEV (reference sequence). This CDR3 spans 15 amino acids. Clones were sequenced by immunoSEQ multiplex PCR, and TCRdb holds only the in-frame ones, with some missing. The sample lists approximately 2.4 million clones, under 97% occurring once. Sequencing was done on a sample of naive CD4+ T cells sorted from blood. The sample's subset: CD45RA+ positively selected. The V call is TRBV27, the J call TRBJ2-5; tentatively, D is TRBD2 (6 bases). The receptor was derived from a man younger than 35 in good health. CDR3 DNA: TGTGCCAGCACCTTATCCCCGGGAGCAAGGGAGACCCAGTACTTC. This gives the protein CASTLSPGARETQYF.